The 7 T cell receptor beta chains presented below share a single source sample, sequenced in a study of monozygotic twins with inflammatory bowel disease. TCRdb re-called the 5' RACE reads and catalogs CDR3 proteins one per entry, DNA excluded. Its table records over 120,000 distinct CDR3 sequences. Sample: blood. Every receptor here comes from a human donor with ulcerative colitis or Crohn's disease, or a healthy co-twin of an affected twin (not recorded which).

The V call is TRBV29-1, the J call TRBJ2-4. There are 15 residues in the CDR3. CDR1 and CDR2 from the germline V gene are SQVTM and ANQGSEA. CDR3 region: CSVVDSGLAKNIQYF.

CDR3 sequence: CASSLANSPLHF. J is TRBJ1-6 and V is TRBV7-9. CDR1 and CDR2 from the germline V gene are SEHNR and FQNEAQ (reference sequence). The CDR3 totals 12 residues.

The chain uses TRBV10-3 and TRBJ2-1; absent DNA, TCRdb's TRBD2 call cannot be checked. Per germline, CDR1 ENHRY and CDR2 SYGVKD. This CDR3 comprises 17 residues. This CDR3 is CAISGLAGGPSYNEQFF.

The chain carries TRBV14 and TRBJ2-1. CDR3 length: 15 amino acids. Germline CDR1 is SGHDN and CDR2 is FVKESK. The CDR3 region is CASSQEGAPYAEQFF.

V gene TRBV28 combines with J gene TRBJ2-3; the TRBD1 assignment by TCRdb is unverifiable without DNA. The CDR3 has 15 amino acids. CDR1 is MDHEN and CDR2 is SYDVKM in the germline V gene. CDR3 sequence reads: CASSPRDRGKDTQYF.

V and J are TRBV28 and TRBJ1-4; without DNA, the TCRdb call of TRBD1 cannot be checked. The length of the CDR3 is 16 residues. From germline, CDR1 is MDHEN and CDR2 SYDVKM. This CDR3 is CASSLPRASTNEKLFF.

CDR3 loop: CASSLRTGLSMQYF. This sequence joins TRBV7-2 and TRBJ2-4; TCRdb proposes TRBD1, but this gene call is untestable without DNA. Per the germline V gene, CDR1 is SGHTA and CDR2 is FQGNSA. There are 14 residues in the CDR3.